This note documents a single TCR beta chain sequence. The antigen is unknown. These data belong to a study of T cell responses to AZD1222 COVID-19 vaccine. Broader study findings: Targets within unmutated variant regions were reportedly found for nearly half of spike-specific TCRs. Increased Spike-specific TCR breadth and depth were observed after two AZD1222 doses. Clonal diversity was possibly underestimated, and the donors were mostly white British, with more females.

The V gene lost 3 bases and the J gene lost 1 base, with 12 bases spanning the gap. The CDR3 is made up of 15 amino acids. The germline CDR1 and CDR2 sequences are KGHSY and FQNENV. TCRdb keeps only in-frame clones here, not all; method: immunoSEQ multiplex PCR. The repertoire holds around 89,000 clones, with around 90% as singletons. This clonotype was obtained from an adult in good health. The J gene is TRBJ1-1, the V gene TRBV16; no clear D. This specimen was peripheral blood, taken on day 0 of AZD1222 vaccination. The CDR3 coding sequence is TGTGCCAGCAGCCATTCCCGTGGAGCGAACACTGAAGCTTTCTTT. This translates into CASSHSRGANTEAFF.